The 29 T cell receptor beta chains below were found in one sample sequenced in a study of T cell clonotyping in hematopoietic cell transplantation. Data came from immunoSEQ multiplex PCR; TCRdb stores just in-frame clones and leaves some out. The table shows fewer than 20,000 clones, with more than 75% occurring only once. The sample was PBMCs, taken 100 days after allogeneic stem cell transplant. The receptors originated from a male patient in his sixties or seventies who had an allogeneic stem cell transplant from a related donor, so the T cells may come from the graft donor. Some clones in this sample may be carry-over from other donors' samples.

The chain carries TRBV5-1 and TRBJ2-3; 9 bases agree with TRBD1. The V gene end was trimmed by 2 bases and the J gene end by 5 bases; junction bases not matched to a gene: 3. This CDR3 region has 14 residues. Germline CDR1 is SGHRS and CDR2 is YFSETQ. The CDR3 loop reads CASSLQGAEDTQYF. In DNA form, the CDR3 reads TGCGCCAGCAGCTTACAGGGGGCTGAAGATACGCAGTATTTT.

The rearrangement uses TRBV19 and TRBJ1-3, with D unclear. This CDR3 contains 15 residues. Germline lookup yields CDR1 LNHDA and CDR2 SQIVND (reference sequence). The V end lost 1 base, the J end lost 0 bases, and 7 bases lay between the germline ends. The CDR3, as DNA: TGTGCCAGTAGTATAGGTGCGGACTCTGGAAACACCATATATTTT. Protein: CASSIGADSGNTIYF.

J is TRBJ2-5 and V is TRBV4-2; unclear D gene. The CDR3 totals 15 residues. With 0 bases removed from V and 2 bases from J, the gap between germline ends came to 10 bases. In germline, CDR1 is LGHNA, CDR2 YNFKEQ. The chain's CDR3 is CASSQDKPSQETQYF. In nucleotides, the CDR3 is TGTGCCAGCAGCCAAGATAAGCCGAGTCAAGAGACCCAGTACTTC.

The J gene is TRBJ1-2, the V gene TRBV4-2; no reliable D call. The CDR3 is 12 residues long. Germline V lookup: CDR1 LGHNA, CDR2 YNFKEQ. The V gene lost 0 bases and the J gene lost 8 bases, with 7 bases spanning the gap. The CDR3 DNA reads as TGTGCCAGCAGCCAAGATAGGCAGGGCTACACCTTC. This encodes CASSQDRQGYTF.

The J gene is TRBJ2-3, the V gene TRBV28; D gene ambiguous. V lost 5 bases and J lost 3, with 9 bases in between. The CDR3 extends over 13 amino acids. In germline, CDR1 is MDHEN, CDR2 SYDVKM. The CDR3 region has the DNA TGTGCCAGCAGTCTCCCTAGTACAGATACGCAGTATTTT. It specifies CASSLPSTDTQYF.

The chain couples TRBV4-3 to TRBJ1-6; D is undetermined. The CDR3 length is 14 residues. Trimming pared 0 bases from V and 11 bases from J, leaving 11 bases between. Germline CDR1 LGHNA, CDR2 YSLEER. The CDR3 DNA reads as TGCGCCAGCAGCCAAGATCCCAGAATCCCACCCCTCCACTTT. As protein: CASSQDPRIPPLHF.

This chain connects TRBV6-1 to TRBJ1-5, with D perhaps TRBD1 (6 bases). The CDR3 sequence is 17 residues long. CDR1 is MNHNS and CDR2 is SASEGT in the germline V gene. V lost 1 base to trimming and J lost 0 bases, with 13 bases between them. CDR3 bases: TGTGCCAGCAGTGAAGACGGGGGCGGGATTAGCAATCAGCCCCAGCATTTT. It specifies CASSEDGGGISNQPQHF.

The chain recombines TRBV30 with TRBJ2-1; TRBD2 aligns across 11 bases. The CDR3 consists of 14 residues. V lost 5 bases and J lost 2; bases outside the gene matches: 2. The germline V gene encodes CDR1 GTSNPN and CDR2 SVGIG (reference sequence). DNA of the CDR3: TGTGCCTGGGCACTAGCGGGGGCCTACAATGAGCAGTTCTTC. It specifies CAWALAGAYNEQFF.

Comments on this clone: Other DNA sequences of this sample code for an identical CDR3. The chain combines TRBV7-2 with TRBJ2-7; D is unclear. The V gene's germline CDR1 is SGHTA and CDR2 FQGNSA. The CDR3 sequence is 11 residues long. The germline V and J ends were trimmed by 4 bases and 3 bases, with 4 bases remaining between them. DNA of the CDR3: TGTGCCAGCAGCTCGTACTACGAGCAGTACTTC. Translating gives CASSSYYEQYF.

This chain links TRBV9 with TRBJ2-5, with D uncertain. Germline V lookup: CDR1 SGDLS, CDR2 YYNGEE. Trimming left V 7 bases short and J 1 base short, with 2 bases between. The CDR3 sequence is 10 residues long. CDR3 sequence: CASGQETQYF. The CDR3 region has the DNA TGTGCCAGCGGCCAAGAGACCCAGTACTTC.

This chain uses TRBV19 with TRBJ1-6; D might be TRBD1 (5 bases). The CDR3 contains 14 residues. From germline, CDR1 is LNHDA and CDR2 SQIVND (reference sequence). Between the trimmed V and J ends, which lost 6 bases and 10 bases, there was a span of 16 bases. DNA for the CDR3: TGTGCCAGTAGCTCGATGCAGGGAGGCTCACCCCTCCACTTT. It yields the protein CASSSMQGGSPLHF.

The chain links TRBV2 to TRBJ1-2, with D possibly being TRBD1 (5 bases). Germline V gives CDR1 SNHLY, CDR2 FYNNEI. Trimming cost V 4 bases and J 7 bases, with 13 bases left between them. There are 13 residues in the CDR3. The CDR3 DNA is TGTGCCAGCAGTGTGGGGCCAGTGGGTGGCTACACCTTC. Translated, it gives CASSVGPVGGYTF.

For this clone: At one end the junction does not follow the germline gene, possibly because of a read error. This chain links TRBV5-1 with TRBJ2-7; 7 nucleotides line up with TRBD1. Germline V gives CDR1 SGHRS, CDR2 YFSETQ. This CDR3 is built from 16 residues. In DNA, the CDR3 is TGCGCCAGCAGCTTGGAGATCACAGGGGCCTCCTTCGAGCAGTACTTC. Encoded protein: CASSLEITGASFEQYF.

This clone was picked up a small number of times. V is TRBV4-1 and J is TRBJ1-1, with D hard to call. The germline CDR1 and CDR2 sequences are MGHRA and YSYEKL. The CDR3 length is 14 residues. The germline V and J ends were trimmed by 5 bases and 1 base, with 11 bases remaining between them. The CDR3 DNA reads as TGCGCCAGCAGCACCCGGACGGAGAACACTGAAGCTTTCTTT. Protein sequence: CASSTRTENTEAFF.

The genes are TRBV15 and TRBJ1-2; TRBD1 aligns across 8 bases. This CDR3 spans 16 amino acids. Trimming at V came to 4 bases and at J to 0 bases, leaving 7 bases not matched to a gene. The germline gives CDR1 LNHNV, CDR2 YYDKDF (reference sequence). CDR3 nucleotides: TGTGCCACCAGCATGGACAGGGTTTATACTAACTATGGCTACACCTTC. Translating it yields CATSMDRVYTNYGYTF.

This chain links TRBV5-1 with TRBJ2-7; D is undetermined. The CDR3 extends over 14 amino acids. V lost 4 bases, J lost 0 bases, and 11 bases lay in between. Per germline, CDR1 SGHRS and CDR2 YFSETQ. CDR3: CASSQRADSYEQYF. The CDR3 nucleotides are TGCGCCAGCAGCCAAAGGGCAGACTCCTACGAGCAGTACTTC.

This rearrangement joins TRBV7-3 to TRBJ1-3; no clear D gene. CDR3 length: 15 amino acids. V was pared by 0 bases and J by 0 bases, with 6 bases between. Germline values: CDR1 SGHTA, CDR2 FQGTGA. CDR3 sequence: CASSLTAGSGNTIYF. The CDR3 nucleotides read TGTGCCAGCAGCTTAACAGCAGGCTCTGGAAACACCATATATTTT.

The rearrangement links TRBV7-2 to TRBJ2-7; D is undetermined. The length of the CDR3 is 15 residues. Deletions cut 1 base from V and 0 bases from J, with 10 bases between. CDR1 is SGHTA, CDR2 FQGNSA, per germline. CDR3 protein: CASSLGSGNSYEQYF. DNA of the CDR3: TGTGCCAGCAGCTTAGGCTCAGGAAACTCCTACGAGCAGTACTTC.

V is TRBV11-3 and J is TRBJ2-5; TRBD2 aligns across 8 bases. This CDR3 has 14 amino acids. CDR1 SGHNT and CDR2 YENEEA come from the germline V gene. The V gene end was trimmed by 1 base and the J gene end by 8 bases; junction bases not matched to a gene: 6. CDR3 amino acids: CASSLGRGGGTQYF. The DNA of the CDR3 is TGTGCCAGCAGCTTAGGCCGGGGGGGAGGAACCCAGTACTTC. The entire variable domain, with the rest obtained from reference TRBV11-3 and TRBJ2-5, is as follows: EAGVVQSPRYKIIEKKQPVAFWCNPISGHNTLYWYLQNLGQGPELLIRYENEEAVDDSQLPKDRFSAERLKGVDSTLKIQPAELGDSAVYLCASSLGRGGGTQYFGPGTRLLVL.

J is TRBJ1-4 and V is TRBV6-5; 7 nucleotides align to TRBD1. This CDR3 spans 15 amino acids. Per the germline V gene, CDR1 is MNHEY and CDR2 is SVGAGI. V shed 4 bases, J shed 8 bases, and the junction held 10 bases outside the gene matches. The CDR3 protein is CASSSETGRVEKLFF. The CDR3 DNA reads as TGTGCCAGCAGTTCGGAGACAGGGAGGGTGGAAAAACTGTTTTTT.

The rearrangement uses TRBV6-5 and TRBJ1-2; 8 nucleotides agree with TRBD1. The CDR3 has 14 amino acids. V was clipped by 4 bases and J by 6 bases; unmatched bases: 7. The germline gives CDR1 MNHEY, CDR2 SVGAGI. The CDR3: CASSSRGQGNGYTF. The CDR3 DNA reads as TGTGCCAGCAGTTCAAGAGGACAGGGTAATGGCTACACCTTC.

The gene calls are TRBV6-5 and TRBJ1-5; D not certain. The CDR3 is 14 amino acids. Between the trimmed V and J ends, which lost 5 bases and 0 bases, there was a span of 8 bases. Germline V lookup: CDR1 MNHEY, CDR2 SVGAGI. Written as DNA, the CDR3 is TGTGCCAGCAGTCTCAGCAATAGCAATCAGCCCCAGCATTTT. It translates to CASSLSNSNQPQHF.

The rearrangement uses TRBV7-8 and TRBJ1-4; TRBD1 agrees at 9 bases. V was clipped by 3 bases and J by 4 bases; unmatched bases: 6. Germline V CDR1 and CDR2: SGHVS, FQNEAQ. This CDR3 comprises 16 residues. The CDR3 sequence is CASSFRGQGSNEKLFF. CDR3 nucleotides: TGTGCCAGCAGCTTCCGGGGACAGGGTAGTAATGAAAAACTGTTTTTT.

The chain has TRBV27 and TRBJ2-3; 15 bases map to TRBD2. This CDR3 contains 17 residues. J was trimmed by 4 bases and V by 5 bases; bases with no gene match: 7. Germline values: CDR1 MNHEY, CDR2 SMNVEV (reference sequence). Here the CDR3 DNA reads TGTGCCAGCAGTGGGGGGGGACTAGCGGGGGGCCCAGATACGCAGTATTTT. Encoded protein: CASSGGGLAGGPDTQYF.

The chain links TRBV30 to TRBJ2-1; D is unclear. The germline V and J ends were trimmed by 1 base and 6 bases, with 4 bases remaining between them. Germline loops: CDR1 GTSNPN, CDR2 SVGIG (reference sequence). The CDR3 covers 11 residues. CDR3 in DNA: TGTGCCTGGAGTGCGCTCAATGAGCAGTTCTTC. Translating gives CAWSALNEQFF.

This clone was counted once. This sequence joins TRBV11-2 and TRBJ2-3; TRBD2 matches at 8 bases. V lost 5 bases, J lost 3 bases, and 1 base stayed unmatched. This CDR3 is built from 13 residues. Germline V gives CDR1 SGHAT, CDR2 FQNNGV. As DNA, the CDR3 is TGTGCCAGCAGCCGGGGGGGGACAGATACGCAGTATTTT. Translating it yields CASSRGGTDTQYF.

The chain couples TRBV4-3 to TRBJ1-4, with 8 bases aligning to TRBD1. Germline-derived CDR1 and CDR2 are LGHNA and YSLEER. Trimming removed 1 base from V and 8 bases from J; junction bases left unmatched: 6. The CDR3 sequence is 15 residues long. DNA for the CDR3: TGCGCCAGCAGCCAAGGGACAGGGCCGGGCGAAAAACTGTTTTTT. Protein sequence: CASSQGTGPGEKLFF.

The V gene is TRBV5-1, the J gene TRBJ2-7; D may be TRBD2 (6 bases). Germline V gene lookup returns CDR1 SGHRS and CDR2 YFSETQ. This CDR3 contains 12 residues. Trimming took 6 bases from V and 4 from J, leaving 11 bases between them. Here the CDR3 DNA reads TGCGCCAGCAACGGGGACTTTTACGAGCAGTACTTC. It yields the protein CASNGDFYEQYF.

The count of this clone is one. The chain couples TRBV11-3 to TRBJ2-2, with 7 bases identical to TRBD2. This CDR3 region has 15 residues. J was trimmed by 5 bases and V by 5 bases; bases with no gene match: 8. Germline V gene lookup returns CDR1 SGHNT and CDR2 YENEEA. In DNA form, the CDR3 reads TGTGCCAGCAGCCCCCAGGGCGGGGGAACCGGGGAGCTGTTTTTT. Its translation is CASSPQGGGTGELFF.